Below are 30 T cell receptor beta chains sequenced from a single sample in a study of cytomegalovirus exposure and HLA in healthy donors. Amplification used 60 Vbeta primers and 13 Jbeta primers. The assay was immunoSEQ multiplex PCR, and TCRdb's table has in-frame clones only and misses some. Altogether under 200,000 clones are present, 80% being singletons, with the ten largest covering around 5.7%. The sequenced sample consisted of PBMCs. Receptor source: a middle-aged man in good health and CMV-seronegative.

The CDR3 loop reads CASSPRQEAEAFF. The DNA of the CDR3 is TGTGCCAGCTCACCACGACAGGAGGCTGAAGCTTTCTTT. The chain links TRBV18 to TRBJ1-1, with D possibly being TRBD1 (6 bases). The germline gives CDR1 KGHSH, CDR2 LQKENI. The CDR3 has 13 residues. The V and J ends lost 1 base and 6 bases respectively, with 9 bases between them. Full variable domain (remainder filled in from reference TRBV18 and TRBJ1-1): NAGVMQNPRHLVRRRGQEARLRCSPMKGHSHVYWYRQLPEEGLKFMVYLQKENIIDESGMPKERFSAEFPKEGPSILRIQQVVRGDSAAYFCASSPRQEAEAFFGQGTRLTVV.

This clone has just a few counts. Here the CDR3 reads CAISRGLAGGPGEQFF. The DNA for the CDR3 is TGTGCCATCAGCCGCGGACTAGCGGGGGGGCCAGGTGAGCAGTTCTTC. J is TRBJ2-1 and V is TRBV10-3, with 15 bases identical to TRBD2. V trimming: 6 bases; J trimming: 9 bases; junction bases outside the gene matches: 9. The CDR3 extends over 16 amino acids. CDR1 is ENHRY and CDR2 is SYGVKD in the germline V gene.

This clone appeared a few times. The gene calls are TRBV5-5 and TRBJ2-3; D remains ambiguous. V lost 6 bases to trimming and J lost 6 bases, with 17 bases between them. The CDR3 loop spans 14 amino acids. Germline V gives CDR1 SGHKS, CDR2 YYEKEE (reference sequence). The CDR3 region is CASIMKTGLDTQYF. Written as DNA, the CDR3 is TGTGCCAGCATTATGAAGACTGGATTGGATACGCAGTATTTT.

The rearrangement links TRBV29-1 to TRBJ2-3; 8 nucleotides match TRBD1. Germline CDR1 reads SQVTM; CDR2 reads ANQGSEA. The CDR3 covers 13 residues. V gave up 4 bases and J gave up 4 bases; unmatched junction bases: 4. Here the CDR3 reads CSVGAGGADTQYF. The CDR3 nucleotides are TGCAGCGTTGGGGCAGGGGGCGCAGATACGCAGTATTTT.

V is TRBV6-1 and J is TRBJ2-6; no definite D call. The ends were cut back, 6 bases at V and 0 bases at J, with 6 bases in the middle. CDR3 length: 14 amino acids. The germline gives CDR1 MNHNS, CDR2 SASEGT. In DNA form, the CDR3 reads TGTGCCAGCAGCCCGTACTCTGGGGCCAACGTCCTGACTTTC. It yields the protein CASSPYSGANVLTF.

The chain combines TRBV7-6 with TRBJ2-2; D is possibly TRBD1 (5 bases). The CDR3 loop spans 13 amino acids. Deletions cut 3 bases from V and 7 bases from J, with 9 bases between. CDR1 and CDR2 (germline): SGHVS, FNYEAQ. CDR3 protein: CASSFRQNGELFF. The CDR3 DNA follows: TGTGCCAGCAGCTTTCGACAGAACGGGGAGCTGTTTTTT.

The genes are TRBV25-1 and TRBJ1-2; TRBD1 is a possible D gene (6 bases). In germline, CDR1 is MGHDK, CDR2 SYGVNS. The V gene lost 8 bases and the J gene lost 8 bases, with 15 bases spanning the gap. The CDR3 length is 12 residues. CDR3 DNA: TGTGCCAGCCCCGGGGGGCTGCGAGGCTACACCTTC. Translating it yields CASPGGLRGYTF.

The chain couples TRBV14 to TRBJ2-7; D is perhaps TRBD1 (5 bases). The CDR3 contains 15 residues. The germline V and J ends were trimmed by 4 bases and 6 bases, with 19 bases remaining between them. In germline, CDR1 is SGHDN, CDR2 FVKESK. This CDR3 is CASSLFTGFSSEQYF. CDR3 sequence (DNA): TGTGCCAGCAGCCTCTTCACAGGTTTTTCCAGCGAGCAGTACTTC.

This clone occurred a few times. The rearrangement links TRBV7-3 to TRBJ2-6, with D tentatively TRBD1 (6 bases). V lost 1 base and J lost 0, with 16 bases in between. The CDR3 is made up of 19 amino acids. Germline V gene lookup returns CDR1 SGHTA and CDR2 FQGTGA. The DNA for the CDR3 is TGTGCCAGCAGCTTAATAGGGGGACGCCAGTTCTCTGGGGCCAACGTCCTGACTTTC. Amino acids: CASSLIGGRQFSGANVLTF.

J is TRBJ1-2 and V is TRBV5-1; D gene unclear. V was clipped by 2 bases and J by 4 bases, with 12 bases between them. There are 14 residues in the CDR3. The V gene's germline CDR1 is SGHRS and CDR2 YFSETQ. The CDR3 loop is CASSFLPDSYGYTF. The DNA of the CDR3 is TGCGCCAGCAGCTTTCTTCCAGATTCCTATGGCTACACCTTC.

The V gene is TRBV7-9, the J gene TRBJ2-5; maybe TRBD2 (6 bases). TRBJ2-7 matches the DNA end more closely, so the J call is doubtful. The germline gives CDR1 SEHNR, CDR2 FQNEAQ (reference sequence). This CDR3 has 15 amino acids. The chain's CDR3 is CASSLVRGLTYEQYF. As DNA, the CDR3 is TGTGCCAGCAGCTTAGTACGGGGGTTAACCTACGAGCAGTACTTC.

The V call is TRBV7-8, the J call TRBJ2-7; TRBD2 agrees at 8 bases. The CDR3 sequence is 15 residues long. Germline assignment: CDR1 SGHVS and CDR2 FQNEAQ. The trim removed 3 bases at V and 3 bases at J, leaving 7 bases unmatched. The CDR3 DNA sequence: TGTGCCAGCAGCTTGGCCCGGGGGGGGGTCTACGAGCAGTACTTC. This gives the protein CASSLARGGVYEQYF.

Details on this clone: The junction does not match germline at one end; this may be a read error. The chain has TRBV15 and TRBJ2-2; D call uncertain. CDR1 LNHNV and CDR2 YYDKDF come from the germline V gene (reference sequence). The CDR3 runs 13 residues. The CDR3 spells CATSRDRTVELFF. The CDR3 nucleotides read TGTGCCACCAGCAGAGACAGAACCGTGGAGCTGTTTTTT.

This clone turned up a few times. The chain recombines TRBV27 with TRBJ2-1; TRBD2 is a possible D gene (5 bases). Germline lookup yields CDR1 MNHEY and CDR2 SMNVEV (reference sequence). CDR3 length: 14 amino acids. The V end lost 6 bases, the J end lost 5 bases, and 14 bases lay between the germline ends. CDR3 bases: TGTGCCAGCAGCATCCGGCGGGCCCACAATGAGCAGTTCTTC. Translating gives CASSIRRAHNEQFF.

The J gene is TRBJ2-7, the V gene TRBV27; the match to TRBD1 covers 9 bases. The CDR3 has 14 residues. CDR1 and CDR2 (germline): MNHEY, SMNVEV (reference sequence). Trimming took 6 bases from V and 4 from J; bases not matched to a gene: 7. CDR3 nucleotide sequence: TGTGCCAGCAGAGTTCCCGGACAGGGGTACGAGCAGTACTTC. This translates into CASRVPGQGYEQYF.

The CDR3 DNA reads TGTGCCAGCACTTTCAACACTGAAGCTTTCTTT. Amino acid sequence: CASTFNTEAFF. The chain joins TRBV6-5 to TRBJ1-1; D is uncertain. The CDR3 spans 11 residues. CDR1 is MNHEY and CDR2 is SVGAGI in the germline V gene. The germline V and J ends were trimmed by 7 bases and 2 bases, with 5 bases remaining between them.

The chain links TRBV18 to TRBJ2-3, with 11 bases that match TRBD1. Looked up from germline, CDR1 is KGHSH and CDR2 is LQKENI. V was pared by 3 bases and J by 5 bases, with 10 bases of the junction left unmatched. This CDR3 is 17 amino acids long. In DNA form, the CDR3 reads TGTGCCAGCTCACCCACGAAGGACAGGGGGCGCAAAGATACGCAGTATTTT. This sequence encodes CASSPTKDRGRKDTQYF.

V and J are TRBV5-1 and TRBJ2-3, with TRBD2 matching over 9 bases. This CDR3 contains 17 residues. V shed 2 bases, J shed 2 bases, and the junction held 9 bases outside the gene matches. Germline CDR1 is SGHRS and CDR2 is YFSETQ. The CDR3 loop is CASSLTGTSTHTDTQYF. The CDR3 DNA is TGCGCCAGCAGCTTAACCGGGACTAGCACTCACACAGATACGCAGTATTTT.

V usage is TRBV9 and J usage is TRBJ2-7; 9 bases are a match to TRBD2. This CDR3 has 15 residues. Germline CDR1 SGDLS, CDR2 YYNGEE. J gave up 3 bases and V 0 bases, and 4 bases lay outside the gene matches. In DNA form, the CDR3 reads TGTGCCAGCAGCGTAGGGCCTAGCGGGGACTACGAGCAGTACTTC. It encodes CASSVGPSGDYEQYF.

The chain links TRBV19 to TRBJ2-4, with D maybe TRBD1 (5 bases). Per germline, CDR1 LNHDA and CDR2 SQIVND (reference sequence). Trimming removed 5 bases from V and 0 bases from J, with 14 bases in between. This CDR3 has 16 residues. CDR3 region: CASSARQTQAKNIQYF. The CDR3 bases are TGTGCCAGTAGTGCGAGACAGACGCAAGCCAAAAACATTCAGTACTTC. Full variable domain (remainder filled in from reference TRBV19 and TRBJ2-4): DGGITQSPKYLFRKEGQNVTLSCEQNLNHDAMYWYRQDPGQGLRLIYYSQIVNDFQKGDIAEGYSVSREKKESFPLTVTSAQKNPTAFYLCASSARQTQAKNIQYFGAGTRLSVL.

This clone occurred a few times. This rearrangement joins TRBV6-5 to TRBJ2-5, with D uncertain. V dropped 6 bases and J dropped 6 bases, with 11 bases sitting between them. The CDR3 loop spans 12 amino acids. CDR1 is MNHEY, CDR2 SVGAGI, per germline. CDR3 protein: CASSSTSQTQYF. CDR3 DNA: TGTGCCAGCAGCTCCACGAGCCAGACCCAGTACTTC.

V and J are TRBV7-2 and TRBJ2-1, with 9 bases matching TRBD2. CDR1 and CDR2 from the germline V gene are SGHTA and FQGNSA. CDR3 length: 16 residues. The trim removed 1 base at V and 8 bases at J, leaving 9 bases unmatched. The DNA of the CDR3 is TGTGCCAGCAGCTTAGAGGTCGCGGGGGGGACGCATGAGCAGTTCTTC. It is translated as CASSLEVAGGTHEQFF. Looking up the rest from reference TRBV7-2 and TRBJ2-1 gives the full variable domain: GAGVSQSPSNKVTEKGKDVELRCDPISGHTALYWYRQSLGQGLEFLIYFQGNSAPDKSGLPSDRFSAERTGGSVSTLTIQRTQQEDSAVYLCASSLEVAGGTHEQFFGPGTRLTVL.

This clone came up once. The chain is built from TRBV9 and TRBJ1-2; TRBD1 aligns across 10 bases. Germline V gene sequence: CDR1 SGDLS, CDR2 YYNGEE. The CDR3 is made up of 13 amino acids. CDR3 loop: CASHRQGAWGYTF. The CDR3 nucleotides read TGTGCTTCGCACCGACAGGGGGCTTGGGGCTACACCTTC. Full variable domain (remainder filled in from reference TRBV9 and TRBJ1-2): DSGVTQTPKHLITATGQRVTLRCSPRSGDLSVYWYQQSLDQGLQFLIQYYNGEERAKGNILERFSAQQFPDLHSELNLSSLELGDSALYFCASHRQGAWGYTFGSGTRLTVV.

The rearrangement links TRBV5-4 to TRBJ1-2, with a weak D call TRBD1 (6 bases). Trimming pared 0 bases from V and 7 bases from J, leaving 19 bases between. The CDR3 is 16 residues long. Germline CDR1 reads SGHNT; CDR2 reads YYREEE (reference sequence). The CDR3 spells CASSLAGNREAFGYTF. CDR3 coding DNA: TGTGCCAGCAGCTTGGCCGGAAACAGGGAAGCTTTTGGCTACACCTTC.

DNA of the CDR3: TGTGCCAGCAGTTACGGGCGGGGCGGCTACGAGCAGTACTTC. Residues: CASSYGRGGYEQYF. The chain links TRBV6-5 to TRBJ2-7, with D possibly TRBD2 on 6 matching bases. The CDR3 sequence is 14 residues long. The germline V gene encodes CDR1 MNHEY and CDR2 SVGAGI. Trimming shortened V by 2 bases and J by 3 bases, and 11 bases separated the two germline ends.

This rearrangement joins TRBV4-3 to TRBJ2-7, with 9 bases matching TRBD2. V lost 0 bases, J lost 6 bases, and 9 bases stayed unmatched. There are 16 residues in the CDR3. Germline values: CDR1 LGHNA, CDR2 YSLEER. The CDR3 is CASSQESGGLGGEQYF. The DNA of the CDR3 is TGCGCCAGCAGCCAAGAAAGCGGGGGGTTGGGGGGCGAGCAGTACTTC.

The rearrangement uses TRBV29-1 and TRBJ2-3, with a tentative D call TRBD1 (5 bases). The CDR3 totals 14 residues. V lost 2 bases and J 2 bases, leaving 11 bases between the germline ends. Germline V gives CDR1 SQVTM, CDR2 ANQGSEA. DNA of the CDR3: TGCAGCGTTGAACCGCAGGGCCTCACAGATACGCAGTATTTT. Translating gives CSVEPQGLTDTQYF.

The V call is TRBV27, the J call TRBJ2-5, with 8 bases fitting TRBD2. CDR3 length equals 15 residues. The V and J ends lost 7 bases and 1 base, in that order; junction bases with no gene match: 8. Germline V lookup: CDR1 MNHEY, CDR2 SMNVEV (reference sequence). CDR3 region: CASKRLAGPQETQYF. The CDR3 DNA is TGTGCCAGCAAACGATTAGCGGGACCCCAAGAGACCCAGTACTTC.

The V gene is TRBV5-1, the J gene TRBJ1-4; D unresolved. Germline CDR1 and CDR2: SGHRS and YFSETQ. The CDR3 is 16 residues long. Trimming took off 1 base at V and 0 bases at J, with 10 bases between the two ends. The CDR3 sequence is CASSLQDSATNEKLFF. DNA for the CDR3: TGCGCCAGCAGCTTGCAGGACTCCGCAACTAATGAAAAACTGTTTTTT.

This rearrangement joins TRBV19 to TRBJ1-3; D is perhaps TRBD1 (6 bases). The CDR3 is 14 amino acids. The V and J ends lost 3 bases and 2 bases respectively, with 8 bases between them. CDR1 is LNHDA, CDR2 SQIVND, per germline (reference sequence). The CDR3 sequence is CASSIQGTGNTIYF. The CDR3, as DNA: TGTGCCAGTAGTATTCAGGGGACTGGAAACACCATATATTTT.